The sequence of this T cell receptor beta chain was determined in a study of CD8 T cells in Susac syndrome. Study conclusions and caveats: In its TCR sequencing and HLA analysis, the study acknowledged that the number of individuals was relatively small.

This CDR3 contains 12 residues. V was trimmed by 6 bases and J by 6 bases, leaving 12 bases between them. With random hexamers, reverse transcription was performed on about 0.5 to 1 ug of RNA. The amplification used immunoSEQ multiplex PCR on TCR beta CDR3; it spanned 54 Vbeta and 13 Jbeta. MiXCR was run by TCRdb on the immunoSEQ multiplex PCR reads, yielding one entry per CDR3 protein. The sample holds about 20,000 distinct CDR3 sequences; 85% to 95% are singletons and the top ten take 0.27%. This clonotype was seen once. Its antigen is still unknown. V gene TRBV12-3 or TRBV12-4 combines with J gene TRBJ2-7; possibly TRBD1 for D (6 bases). Sequencing was performed on CD8+ T cells from PBMCs. The receptor was isolated from a human donor in good health. The CDR3 DNA is TGTGCCAGCAGCCCTGACAGGTTCGAGCAGTACTTC. Protein sequence: CASSPDRFEQYF.